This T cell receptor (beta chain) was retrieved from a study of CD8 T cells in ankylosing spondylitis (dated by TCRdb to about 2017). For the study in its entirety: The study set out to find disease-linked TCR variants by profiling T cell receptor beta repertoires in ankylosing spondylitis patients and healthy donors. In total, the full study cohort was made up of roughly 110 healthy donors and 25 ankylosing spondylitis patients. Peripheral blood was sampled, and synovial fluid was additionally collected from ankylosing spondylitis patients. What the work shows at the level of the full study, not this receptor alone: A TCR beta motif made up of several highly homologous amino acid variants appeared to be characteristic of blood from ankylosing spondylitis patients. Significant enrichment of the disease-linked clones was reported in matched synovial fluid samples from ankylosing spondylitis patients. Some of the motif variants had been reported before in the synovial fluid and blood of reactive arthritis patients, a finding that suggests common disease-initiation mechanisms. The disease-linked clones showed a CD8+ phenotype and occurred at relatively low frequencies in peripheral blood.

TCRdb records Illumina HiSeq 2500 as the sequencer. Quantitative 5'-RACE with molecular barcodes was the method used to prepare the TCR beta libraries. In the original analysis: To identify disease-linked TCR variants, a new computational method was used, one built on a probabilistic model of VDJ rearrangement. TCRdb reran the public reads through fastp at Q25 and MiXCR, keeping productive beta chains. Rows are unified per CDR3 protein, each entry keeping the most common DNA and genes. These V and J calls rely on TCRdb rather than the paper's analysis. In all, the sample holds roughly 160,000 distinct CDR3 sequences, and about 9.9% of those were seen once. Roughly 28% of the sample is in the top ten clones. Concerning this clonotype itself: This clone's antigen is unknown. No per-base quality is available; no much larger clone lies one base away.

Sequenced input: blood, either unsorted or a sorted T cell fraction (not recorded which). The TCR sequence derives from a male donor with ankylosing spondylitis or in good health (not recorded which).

CDR3 region: CASSLGLILSDTQYF. The nucleotides read TGCGCCAGCAGCTTGGGACTCATTTTATCGGATACGCAGTATTTT. The chain was built from TRBV5-1 and TRBJ2-3; the D gene is unclear. Deletion took 0 bases off V and 6 bases off J, with a span of 14 bases between the germline ends. CDR1 and CDR2, per the germline V gene, are SGHRS and YFSETQ. Including cysteine and phenylalanine, the CDR3 has 15 amino acids. Only CDR3 DNA remains: 45 bases, in frame from the first base.